Following are 30 T cell receptor beta chains from one sample sequenced in a study of tumor-infiltrating lymphocytes in primary liver carcinoma. A primer in the constant region served to generate TCR beta cDNA from approximately 450 ng of total RNA. A slightly modified ARM-PCR protocol with three nested multiplex PCR rounds produced these TCR beta libraries. PCR rounds one and two used TRBV1-TRBV30 forward primers with a C-beta reverse primer for about 9 cycles each. Via MiXCR, TCRdb re-called the multiplex PCR reads, giving one row per CDR3 protein. This table has 300,000 to 350,000 distinct CDR3 sequences, 58% appearing once. The researchers obtained blood RNA from unsorted whole blood and also extracted germline DNA. Sequencing used peripheral blood. All receptors come from a woman aged 25-40 years with primary liver carcinoma and hepatitis B virus infection.

Remarks on this clonotype: The germline gene is not matched at one end of the junction; a read error may be the cause. The V and J genes are TRBV7-9 and TRBJ2-5, with a possible D match to TRBD2 (6 bases). The CDR3 is made up of 17 amino acids. CDR1 and CDR2 from the germline V gene are SEHNR and FQNEAQ (reference sequence). CDR3 sequence reads: CASSSDPRVGGLGTQCF. The DNA for the CDR3 is TGTGCCAGCAGCTCTGATCCGCGCGTTGGGGGGTTGGGGACCCAGTGCTTC.

A remark on this clonotype: In this CDR3 the conserved last residue, phenylalanine or tryptophan, is missing, so a read error is likely. This chain connects TRBV5-6 to TRBJ1-5; TRBD1 might be the D (6 bases). The CDR3 totals 15 residues. V lost 2 bases, J lost 4 bases, and 13 bases lay in between. Per germline, CDR1 SGHDT and CDR2 YYEEEE. CDR3 DNA: TGTGCCAGCAGCTTAACAGGGTCGGGGAATCAGCCCCAGCATTGT. Protein sequence: CASSLTGSGNQPQHC.

As to this clonotype: It may be a read error: a sequence one base away is much more abundant. The genes are TRBV5-1 and TRBJ2-5; D gene ambiguous. Germline assignment: CDR1 SGHRS and CDR2 YFSETQ. Trimming stripped 5 bases from V and 5 bases from J, with 13 bases between. This CDR3 is 13 amino acids long. The CDR3 is CASSRYGPETQYF. In DNA form, the CDR3 reads TGCGCCAGCAGTAGATACGGACCGGAGACCCAGTACTTC.

In the case of this clonotype: Compared with germline, one end of the junction differs, possibly owing to a read error. V gene TRBV6-2 or TRBV6-3 combines with J gene TRBJ2-7; maybe TRBD1 (6 bases). Per the germline V gene, CDR1 is MNHEY and CDR2 is SVGEGT. The CDR3 sequence is 13 residues long. CDR3 sequence: CASSHGTSYEQHF. The DNA of the CDR3 is TGTGCCAGCAGTCACGGGACATCTTACGAGCAGCACTTC.

Concerning this clonotype: A much larger clone lies a single base off, so this may be a read error. This chain links TRBV12-3 or TRBV12-4 with TRBJ2-7, with 9 bases matching TRBD2. Trimming cost V 0 bases and J 6 bases; bases outside gene matches: 15. This CDR3 has 18 amino acids. The chain's CDR3 is CASSLAGGLARKRSEQYF. The CDR3 DNA reads as TGTGCCAGCAGTTTAGCGGGCGGACTAGCGAGAAAGAGGTCCGAGCAGTACTTC.

To note about this clonotype: The junction does not match germline at one end; this may be a read error. The V and J genes are TRBV11-2 and TRBJ2-1, with 8 positions matching TRBD2. Germline CDR1 reads SGHAT; CDR2 reads FQNNGV. The CDR3 sequence is 15 residues long. The CDR3 DNA sequence: TGTGACAGCAGCTTGGTCGGGACTAGTGATGGTGAGCAGTTCTTC. Its translation is CDSSLVGTSDGEQFF.

Points on this clonotype: One end of the junction does not line up with germline, which may come from a read error. The J gene is TRBJ2-1, the V gene TRBV12-3 or TRBV12-4; D tentatively reads TRBD1 or TRBD2 (5 bases each). This CDR3 has 16 amino acids. CDR3 protein: CTSSLAITGAYNGQFF. In nucleotides, the CDR3 is TGTACCAGCAGTTTAGCCATCACCGGGGCCTACAATGGGCAGTTCTTC.

As regards this clonotype: A much larger clonotype is one base distant, so this may be a read error. The gene calls are TRBV29-1 and TRBJ2-1; 7 nucleotides align to TRBD1. Germline V gene lookup returns CDR1 SQVTM and CDR2 ANQGSEA. This CDR3 comprises 13 residues. The CDR3 loop is CSVAWQGENVQFF. CDR3 DNA: TGCAGCGTTGCATGGCAGGGGGAAAATGTGCAGTTCTTC.

Comments on this clonotype: This CDR3 fails to terminate in the conserved phenylalanine or tryptophan, so it likely reflects a read error. This chain uses TRBV29-1 with TRBJ2-1, with 8 bases that match TRBD2. CDR1 and CDR2 (germline): SQVTM, ANQGSEA. This CDR3 is 13 amino acids long. CDR3: CGDVWLAGNEQFL. The CDR3 DNA reads TGCGGCGATGTTTGGCTAGCGGGCAATGAGCAGTTCCTC.

The genes are TRBV5-6 and TRBJ2-7; perhaps D is TRBD1 or TRBD2 (5 bases each). The CDR3 loop spans 13 amino acids. Germline loops: CDR1 SGHDT, CDR2 YYEEEE. V lost 2 bases and J lost 7, with 13 bases in between. For the CDR3, the DNA is TGTGCCAGCAGCTTCGGGACCTCTTTGGAGCAGTACTTC. Protein sequence: CASSFGTSLEQYF.

Comments on this clonotype: A much larger clonotype is one base distant, so this may be a read error. The J gene is TRBJ2-2, the V gene TRBV28, with D possibly TRBD2 on 5 matching bases. The CDR3 length is 13 residues. Looked up from germline, CDR1 is MDHEN and CDR2 is SYDVKM. This CDR3 is CANSLSGTGELFF. CDR3 DNA sequence: TGTGCCAACAGTTTAAGCGGCACCGGGGAGCTGTTTTTT.

The chain uses TRBV29-1 and TRBJ2-7; 9 positions agree with TRBD2. Germline V gives CDR1 SQVTM, CDR2 ANQGSEA. The CDR3 loop spans 15 amino acids. The CDR3 region is CSAEDPSGNSYEQYF. CDR3 coding DNA: TGCAGTGCTGAAGACCCTAGCGGGAACTCCTACGAGCAGTACTTC.

This clonotype has a count of ten or more. The rearrangement uses TRBV11-2 and TRBJ2-7; D is possibly TRBD1 or TRBD2 (6 bases each). Germline lookup yields CDR1 SGHAT and CDR2 FQNNGV. Between the trimmed V and J ends, which lost 4 bases and 5 bases, there was a span of 9 bases. The CDR3 is 12 amino acids. CDR3 loop: CASSWGANEQYF. The DNA of the CDR3 is TGTGCCAGCAGCTGGGGGGCGAACGAGCAGTACTTC.

On this clonotype itself: One end of the junction is discordant with germline, which a read error may explain. The genes are TRBV29-1 and TRBJ2-1; a possible D gene is TRBD2 (6 bases). The CDR3 totals 14 residues. CDR1 and CDR2 (germline): SQVTM, ANQGSEA. Here the CDR3 reads CSVDKTSGIDEQSF. As DNA, the CDR3 is TGCAGCGTGGATAAGACTAGTGGGATTGATGAGCAGTCCTTC.

V gene TRBV11-3 combines with J gene TRBJ2-2; 7 bases map to TRBD2. CDR1 is SGHNT and CDR2 is YENEEA in the germline V gene. The CDR3 length is 15 residues. V shed 4 bases, J shed 3 bases, and the junction held 5 bases outside the gene matches. The CDR3 region is CASSSELAYTGELFF. The CDR3 bases are TGTGCCAGCAGCTCGGAACTAGCGTACACCGGGGAGCTGTTTTTT.

To note about this clonotype: A much larger clonotype is one base distant, so this may be a read error. The V and J genes are TRBV6-2 or TRBV6-3 and TRBJ2-7; D is uncertain. Deletions cut 10 bases from V and 1 base from J, with 8 bases between. Germline V gives CDR1 MNHEY, CDR2 SVGEGT. The CDR3 spans 11 residues. The CDR3 protein is CATTRSYEQYV. The CDR3 DNA reads TGTGCCACTACCAGGTCCTACGAGCAGTACGTC.

Notes on this clonotype: A single base separates this from a much larger clone, so it may be a read error. The chain carries TRBV4-2 and TRBJ1-2; D unclear. Germline assignment: CDR1 LGHNA and CDR2 YNFKEQ. Trimming pared 3 bases from V and 4 bases from J, leaving 9 bases between. This CDR3 has 13 amino acids. CDR3 amino acids: CASSHLTCYGYTF. The CDR3 nucleotides are TGTGCCAGCAGCCATCTGACATGCTATGGCTACACCTTC.

V and J are TRBV6-5 and TRBJ2-7; D may be TRBD2 (5 bases). Germline assignment: CDR1 MNHEY and CDR2 SVGAGI. The CDR3 is made up of 16 amino acids. Trimming left V 6 bases short and J 0 bases short, with 18 bases between. The CDR3 loop is CASRYSAASISYEQYF. CDR3 DNA sequence: TGTGCCAGCAGATATAGCGCAGCCTCCATCTCCTACGAGCAGTACTTC.

The chain carries TRBV6-5 and TRBJ2-7; TRBD2 matches at 7 bases. V dropped 6 bases and J dropped 1; count of bases not matched to a gene: 12. CDR3 length equals 16 residues. CDR1 is MNHEY and CDR2 is SVGAGI in the germline V gene. CDR3 nucleotide sequence: TGTGCCAGCAGCGGGCTAACGGGAGGAACGTCCTACGAGCAGTACTTC. It is translated as CASSGLTGGTSYEQYF.

Comment on this clonotype: A read error is likely, as this CDR3 ends without the conserved phenylalanine or tryptophan. The CDR3 region is CASSLETGSGYEQYY. CDR3 coding DNA: TGTGCCAGCAGCTTAGAGACAGGGTCGGGCTATGAGCAGTACTAC. The chain couples TRBV11-2 to TRBJ2-7, with 7 nucleotides matching TRBD1. CDR1 and CDR2 from the germline V gene are SGHAT and FQNNGV. With 0 bases clipped from V and 7 bases from J, the junction kept 9 bases outside the gene matches. The CDR3 runs to 15 residues.

In the case of this clonotype: As the CDR3 is not closed by the conserved phenylalanine or tryptophan, this likely results from a read error. J is TRBJ2-3 and V is TRBV13; D is unresolved. The germline gives CDR1 PRHDT, CDR2 FYEKMQ (reference sequence). CDR3 length: 13 amino acids. In DNA form, the CDR3 reads TGTGCCAGTAGCTTGGGTTTAACAGATACGCAGTATTAT. The encoded protein is CASSLGLTDTQYY.

The V call is TRBV28, the J call TRBJ2-5; D remains unclear. The length of the CDR3 is 14 residues. Trimming took off 3 bases at V and 1 base at J, with 9 bases between the two ends. The germline V gene encodes CDR1 MDHEN and CDR2 SYDVKM. This CDR3 is CASSLSAVQETQYF. CDR3 sequence (DNA): TGTGCCAGCAGTTTGAGTGCGGTCCAAGAGACCCAGTACTTC.

The chain recombines TRBV11-2 with TRBJ2-7, with D tentatively TRBD2 (6 bases). Germline V CDR1 and CDR2: SGHAT, FQNNGV. Trimming stripped 5 bases from V and 4 bases from J, with 12 bases between. This CDR3 has 13 amino acids. CDR3 sequence: CASSIPAGYEQYF. CDR3 nucleotide sequence: TGTGCCAGCAGCATTCCTGCGGGGTACGAGCAGTACTTC.

Concerning this clonotype itself: A single base separates this from a much larger clone, so it may be a read error. This chain uses TRBV5-8 with TRBJ2-7; D is unclear. Germline values: CDR1 SGHTS, CDR2 YDEGEE. Trimming pared 7 bases from V and 3 bases from J, leaving 14 bases between. The CDR3 consists of 13 residues. CDR3 coding DNA: TGTGCCAGCGAATATTCGGTCATCTACGAGCAGTACTTC. Translating it yields CASEYSVIYEQYF.

This clonotype was observed many times. The chain recombines TRBV4-1 with TRBJ2-3; D is ambiguous. This CDR3 has 13 residues. From germline, CDR1 is MGHRA and CDR2 YSYEKL. Trimming stripped 4 bases from V and 4 bases from J, with 9 bases between. The CDR3 is CASSPDQSDTQYF. The CDR3 region has the DNA TGCGCCAGCAGCCCAGACCAGTCAGATACGCAGTATTTT.

On this clonotype itself: The junction differs from germline at one of its ends, possibly a read error. The J gene is TRBJ1-4, the V gene TRBV12-3 or TRBV12-4; D perhaps matches TRBD1 (5 bases). The length of the CDR3 is 13 residues. The CDR3 nucleotides read TGTGCCAGCAGGCGGGACGGAAATGAAAAACTGTCTTTT. Encoded protein: CASRRDGNEKLSF.

This chain uses TRBV6-2 or TRBV6-3 with TRBJ1-1; 7 bases fit TRBD1. In germline, CDR1 is MNHEY, CDR2 SVGEGT. The CDR3 consists of 16 residues. Trimming cost V 6 bases and J 1 base; bases outside gene matches: 11. CDR3 loop: CASRLLNRGGNTEAFF. CDR3 DNA: TGTGCCAGCAGACTACTCAACAGGGGAGGGAACACTGAAGCTTTCTTT.

This chain joins TRBV5-6 and TRBJ2-5; D not certain. Germline values: CDR1 SGHDT, CDR2 YYEEEE. The length of the CDR3 is 13 residues. Trimming took off 0 bases at V and 8 bases at J, with 11 bases between the two ends. The CDR3 sequence is CASSLARWGTQYF. CDR3 nucleotide sequence: TGTGCCAGCAGCTTGGCCCGGTGGGGAACCCAGTACTTC.

Details on this clonotype: Given the absence of the conserved phenylalanine or tryptophan at the CDR3 end, a read error is likely. The DNA is omitted, as the CDR3 cannot be located on it reliably, and the CDR3 follows TCRdb's listing. V and J are TRBV11-1 and TRBJ2-5; the table's D call of TRBD1 was not tested on the DNA. Germline CDR1 is SGHAT and CDR2 is FQDESV (reference sequence). Ends included, the CDR3 has 14 residues. CDR3 loop: CASNHQGGQETQYL.

The V call is TRBV24-1, the J call TRBJ2-1; 8 positions agree with TRBD2. V lost 1 base and J lost 4; bases outside the gene matches: 5. This CDR3 spans 16 amino acids. CDR1 and CDR2 from the germline V gene are KGHDR and SFDVKD. CDR3 in DNA: TGTGCCACCAGTGATTTTCCCCAGCGGGGGTACAATGAGCAGTTCTTC. This encodes CATSDFPQRGYNEQFF.